The rows below give T cell receptor beta chains drawn from one sample of a study of shared clonotypes between healthy human individuals. Assay used: immunoSEQ multiplex PCR; TCRdb lists only in-frame clones, some missing. This table holds 550,000 to 700,000 clones, 73% found once. Sequencing was carried out using memory CD4+ T cells sorted from blood. The receptors were sampled from a woman aged 25 to 39 in good health. Both conserved end residues are trimmed from each CDR3. The D gene is left open where the match is weak.

V gene,J gene,D gene,CDR3 protein
TRBV5-1,TRBJ2-7,-,ASSLETLYEQY
TRBV29-1,TRBJ2-4,TRBD1,SVRQGGNIQY
TRBV20-1,TRBJ1-1,-,SALDVEAF
TRBV19,TRBJ1-4,-,ASSIGVAATNEKLF
TRBV7-3,TRBJ1-3,TRBD1,ASSLDRGSGNTIY
TRBV19,TRBJ1-5,-,ASSLSQGVGDQPQH
TRBV28,TRBJ1-3,-,ASSSQRTNTIY
TRBV2,TRBJ1-6,-,ASAPGIGSPLH
TRBV5-1,TRBJ2-7,TRBD2,ASSPLGGSIYEQY
TRBV19,TRBJ2-2,TRBD2,ASSVRLAGGSGELF
TRBV27,TRBJ1-5,TRBD1,ASSPGTGGNQPQH
TRBV11-2,TRBJ2-1,-,ASSLGLTGNEQF
TRBV6-5,TRBJ2-7,-,ASSYSFQGPLEQY
TRBV2,TRBJ2-2,-,ASSEEVLTGELF
TRBV5-1,TRBJ1-1,-,ASSLDNTEAF
TRBV2,TRBJ1-2,-,ASSGGNNYGYT
TRBV6-5,TRBJ2-2,-,ASRNGARTGELF
TRBV5-1,TRBJ2-5,-,ASSSGAMVETQY
TRBV2,TRBJ1-2,TRBD1,ASSEALLQGRYGYT
TRBV7-2,TRBJ2-7,-,ASSSSRDFYEQY